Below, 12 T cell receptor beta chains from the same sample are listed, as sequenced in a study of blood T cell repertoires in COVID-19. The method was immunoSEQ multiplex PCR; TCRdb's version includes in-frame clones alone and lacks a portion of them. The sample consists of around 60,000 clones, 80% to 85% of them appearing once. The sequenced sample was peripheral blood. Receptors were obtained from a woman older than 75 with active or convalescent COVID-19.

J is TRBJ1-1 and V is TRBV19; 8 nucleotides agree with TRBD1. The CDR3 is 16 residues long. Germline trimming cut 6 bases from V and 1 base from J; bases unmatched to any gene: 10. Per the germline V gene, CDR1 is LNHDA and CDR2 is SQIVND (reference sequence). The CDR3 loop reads CASRVWTGRGNTEAFF. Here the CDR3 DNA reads TGTGCCAGTAGGGTATGGACAGGGCGGGGGAACACTGAAGCTTTCTTT.

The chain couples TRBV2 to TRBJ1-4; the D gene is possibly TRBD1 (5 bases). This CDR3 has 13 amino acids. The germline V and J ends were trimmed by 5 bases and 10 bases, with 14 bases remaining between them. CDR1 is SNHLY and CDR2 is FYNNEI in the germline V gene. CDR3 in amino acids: CASSSNLQGKLFF. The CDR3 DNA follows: TGTGCCAGCAGTAGTAACCTTCAGGGAAAACTGTTTTTT.

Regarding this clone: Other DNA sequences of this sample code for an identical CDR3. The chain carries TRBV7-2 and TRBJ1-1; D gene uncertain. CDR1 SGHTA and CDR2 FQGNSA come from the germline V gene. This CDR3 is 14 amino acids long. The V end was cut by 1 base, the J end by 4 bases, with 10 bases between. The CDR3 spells CASSLGSGGTEAFF. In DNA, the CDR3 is TGTGCCAGCAGCTTAGGCAGCGGCGGCACTGAAGCTTTCTTT.

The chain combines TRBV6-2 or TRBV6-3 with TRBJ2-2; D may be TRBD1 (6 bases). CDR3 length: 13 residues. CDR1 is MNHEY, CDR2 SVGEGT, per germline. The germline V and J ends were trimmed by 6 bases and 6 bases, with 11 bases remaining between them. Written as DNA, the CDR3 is TGTGCCAGCAGCCCCACAGGGTCCGGGGAGCTGTTTTTT. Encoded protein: CASSPTGSGELFF.

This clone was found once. DNA for the CDR3: TGTGCCAGCAGCTTAGTCCGGGACAGGGTGAATGAGCAGTTCTTC. Residues: CASSLVRDRVNEQFF. The chain is built from TRBV7-8 and TRBJ2-1, with TRBD1 matching 9 bases. J lost 7 bases, V lost 1 base, and 5 bases had no gene match. This CDR3 is built from 15 residues. Germline CDR1 and CDR2: SGHVS and FQNEAQ.

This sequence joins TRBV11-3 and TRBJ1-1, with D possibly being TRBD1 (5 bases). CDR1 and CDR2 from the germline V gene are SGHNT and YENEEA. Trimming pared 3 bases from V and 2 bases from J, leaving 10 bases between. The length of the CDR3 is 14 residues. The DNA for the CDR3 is TGTGCCAGCAGCTTGGGACTGGGAAACACTGAAGCTTTCTTT. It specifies CASSLGLGNTEAFF.

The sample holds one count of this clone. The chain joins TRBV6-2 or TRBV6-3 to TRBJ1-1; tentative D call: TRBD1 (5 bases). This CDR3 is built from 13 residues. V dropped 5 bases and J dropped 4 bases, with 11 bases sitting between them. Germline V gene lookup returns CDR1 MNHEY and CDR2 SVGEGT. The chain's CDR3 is CASSAERGTEAFF. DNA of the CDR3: TGTGCCAGCAGTGCTGAAAGGGGCACTGAAGCTTTCTTT.

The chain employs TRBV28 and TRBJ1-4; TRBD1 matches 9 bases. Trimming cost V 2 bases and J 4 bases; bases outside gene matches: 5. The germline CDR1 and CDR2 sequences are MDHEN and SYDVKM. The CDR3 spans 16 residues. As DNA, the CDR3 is TGTGCCAGCAGTTTACTGGGGACAGGGATTAATGAAAAACTGTTTTTT. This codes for CASSLLGTGINEKLFF.

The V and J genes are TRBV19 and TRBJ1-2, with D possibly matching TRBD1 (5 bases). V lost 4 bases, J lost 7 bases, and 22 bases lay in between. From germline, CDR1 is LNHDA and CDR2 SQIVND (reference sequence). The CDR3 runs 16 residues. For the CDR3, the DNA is TGTGCCAGTAGTACTCACGCCGGGACTCCCTCCGGTGGCTACACCTTC. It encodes CASSTHAGTPSGGYTF.

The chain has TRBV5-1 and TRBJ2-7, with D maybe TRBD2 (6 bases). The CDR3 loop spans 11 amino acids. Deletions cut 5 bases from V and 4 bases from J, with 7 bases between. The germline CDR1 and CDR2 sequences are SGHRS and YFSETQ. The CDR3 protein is CASREGYEQYF. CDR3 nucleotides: TGCGCCAGCAGGGAGGGTTACGAGCAGTACTTC.

CDR3 sequence (DNA): TGCGCCAGCAGCCAAGAAGGAATGGCTAGCGGGTATACCTACGAGCAGTACTTC. This encodes CASSQEGMASGYTYEQYF. This chain uses TRBV4-3 with TRBJ2-7; 8 bases match TRBD2. V was clipped by 0 bases and J by 2 bases; unmatched bases: 12. This CDR3 comprises 18 residues. Per germline, CDR1 LGHNA and CDR2 YSLEER.

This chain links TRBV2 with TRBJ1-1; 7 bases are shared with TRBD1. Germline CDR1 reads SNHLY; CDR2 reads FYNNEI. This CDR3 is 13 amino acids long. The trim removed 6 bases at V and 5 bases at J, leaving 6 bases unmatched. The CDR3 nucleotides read TGTGCCAGCAGAGGGGGCGGTAGGACTGAAGCTTTCTTT. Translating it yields CASRGGGRTEAFF.